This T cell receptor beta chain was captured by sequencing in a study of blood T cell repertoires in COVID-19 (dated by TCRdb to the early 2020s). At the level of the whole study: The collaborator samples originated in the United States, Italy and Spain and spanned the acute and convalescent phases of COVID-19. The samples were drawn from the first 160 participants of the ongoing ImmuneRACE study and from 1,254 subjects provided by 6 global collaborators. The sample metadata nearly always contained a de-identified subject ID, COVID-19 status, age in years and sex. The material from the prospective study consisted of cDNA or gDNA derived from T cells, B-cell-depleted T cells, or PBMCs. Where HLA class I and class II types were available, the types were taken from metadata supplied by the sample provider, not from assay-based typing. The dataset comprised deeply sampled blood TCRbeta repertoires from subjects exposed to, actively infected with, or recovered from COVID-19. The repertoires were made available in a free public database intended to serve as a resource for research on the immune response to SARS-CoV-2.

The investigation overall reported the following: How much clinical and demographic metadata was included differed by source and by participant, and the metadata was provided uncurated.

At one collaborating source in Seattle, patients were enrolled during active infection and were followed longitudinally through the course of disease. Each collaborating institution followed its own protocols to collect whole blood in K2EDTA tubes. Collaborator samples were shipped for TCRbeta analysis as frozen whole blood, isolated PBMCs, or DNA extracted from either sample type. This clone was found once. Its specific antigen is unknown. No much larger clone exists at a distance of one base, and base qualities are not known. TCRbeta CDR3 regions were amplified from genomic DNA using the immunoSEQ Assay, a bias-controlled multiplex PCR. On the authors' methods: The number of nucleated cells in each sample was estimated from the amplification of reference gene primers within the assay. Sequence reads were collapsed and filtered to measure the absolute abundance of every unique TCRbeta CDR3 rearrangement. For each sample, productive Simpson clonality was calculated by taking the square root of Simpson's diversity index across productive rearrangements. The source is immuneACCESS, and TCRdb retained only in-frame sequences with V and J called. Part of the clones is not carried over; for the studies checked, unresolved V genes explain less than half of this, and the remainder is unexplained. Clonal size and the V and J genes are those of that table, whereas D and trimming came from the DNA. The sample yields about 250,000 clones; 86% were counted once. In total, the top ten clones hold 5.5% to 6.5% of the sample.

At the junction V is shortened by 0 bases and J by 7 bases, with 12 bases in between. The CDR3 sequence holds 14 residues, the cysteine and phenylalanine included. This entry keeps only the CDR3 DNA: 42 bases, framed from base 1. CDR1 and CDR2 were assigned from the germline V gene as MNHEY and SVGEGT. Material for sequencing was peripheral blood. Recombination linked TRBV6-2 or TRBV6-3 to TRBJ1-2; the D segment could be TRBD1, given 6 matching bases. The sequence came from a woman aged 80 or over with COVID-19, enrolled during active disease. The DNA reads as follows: TGTGCCAGCAGTTACTCGGGGGACAAAGGTGGCTACACCTTC. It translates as CASSYSGDKGGYTF.